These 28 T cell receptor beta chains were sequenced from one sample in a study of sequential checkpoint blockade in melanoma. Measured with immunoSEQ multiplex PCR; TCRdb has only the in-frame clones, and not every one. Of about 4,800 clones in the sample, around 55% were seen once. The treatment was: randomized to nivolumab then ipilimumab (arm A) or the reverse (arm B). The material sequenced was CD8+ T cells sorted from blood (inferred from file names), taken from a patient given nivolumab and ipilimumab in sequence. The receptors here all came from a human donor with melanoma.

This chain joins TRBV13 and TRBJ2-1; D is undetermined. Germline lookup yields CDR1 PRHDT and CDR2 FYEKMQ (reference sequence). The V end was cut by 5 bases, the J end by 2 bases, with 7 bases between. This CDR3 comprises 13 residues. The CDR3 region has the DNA TGTGCCAGCAGCCTCCGTGCCTACAATGAGCAGTTCTTC. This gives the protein CASSLRAYNEQFF.

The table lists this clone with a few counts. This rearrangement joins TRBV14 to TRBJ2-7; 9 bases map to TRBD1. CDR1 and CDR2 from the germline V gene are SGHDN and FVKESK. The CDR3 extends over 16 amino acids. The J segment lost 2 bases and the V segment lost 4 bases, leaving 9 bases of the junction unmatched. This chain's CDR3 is CASSPLRGQGAYEQYF. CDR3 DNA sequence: TGTGCCAGCAGCCCGCTTCGGGGACAGGGAGCCTACGAGCAGTACTTC.

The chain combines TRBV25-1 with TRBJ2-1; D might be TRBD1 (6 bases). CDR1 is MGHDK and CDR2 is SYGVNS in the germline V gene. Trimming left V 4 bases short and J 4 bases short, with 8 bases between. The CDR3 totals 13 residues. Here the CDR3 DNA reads TGTGCCAGCAGTGGGGGGCTATACAATGAGCAGTTCTTC. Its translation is CASSGGLYNEQFF. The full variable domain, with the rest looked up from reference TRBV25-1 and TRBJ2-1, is EADIYQTPRYLVIGTGKKITLECSQTMGHDKMYWYQQDPGMELHLIHYSYGVNSTEKGDLSSESTVSRIRTEHFPLTLESARPSHTSQYLCASSGGLYNEQFFGPGTRLTVL.

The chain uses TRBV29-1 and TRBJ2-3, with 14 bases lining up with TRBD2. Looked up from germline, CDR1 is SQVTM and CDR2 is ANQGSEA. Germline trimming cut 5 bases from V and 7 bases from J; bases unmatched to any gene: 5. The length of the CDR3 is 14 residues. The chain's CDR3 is CSVLGLAGVNTQYF. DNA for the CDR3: TGCAGCGTTTTGGGACTAGCGGGAGTAAATACGCAGTATTTT.

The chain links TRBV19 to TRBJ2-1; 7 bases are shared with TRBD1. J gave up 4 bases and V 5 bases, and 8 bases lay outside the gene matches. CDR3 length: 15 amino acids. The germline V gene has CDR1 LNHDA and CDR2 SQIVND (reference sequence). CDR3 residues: CASSYRGSQYNEQFF. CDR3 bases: TGTGCCAGTAGTTACAGGGGTTCCCAATACAATGAGCAGTTCTTC.

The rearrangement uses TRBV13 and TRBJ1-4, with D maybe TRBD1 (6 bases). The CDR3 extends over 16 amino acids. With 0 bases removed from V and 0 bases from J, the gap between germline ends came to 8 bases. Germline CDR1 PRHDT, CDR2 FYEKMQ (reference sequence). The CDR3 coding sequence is TGTGCCAGCAGCTTAGGGGGGGCCTCAACTAATGAAAAACTGTTTTTT. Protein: CASSLGGASTNEKLFF.

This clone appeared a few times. The CDR3 loop is CASSDDRRVYEQYF. The CDR3 DNA is TGTGCCAGCAGTGATGACAGGAGAGTCTACGAGCAGTACTTC. The V gene is TRBV28, the J gene TRBJ2-7, with D possibly matching TRBD1 (6 bases). V dropped 5 bases and J dropped 3 bases, with 14 bases sitting between them. This CDR3 contains 14 residues. CDR1 and CDR2 from the germline V gene are MDHEN and SYDVKM.

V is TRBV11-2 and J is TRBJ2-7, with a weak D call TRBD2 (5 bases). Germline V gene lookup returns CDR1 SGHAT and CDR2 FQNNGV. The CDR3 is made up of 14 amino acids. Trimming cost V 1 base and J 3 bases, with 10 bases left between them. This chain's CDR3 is CASSLVAGVYEQYF. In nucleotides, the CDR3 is TGTGCCAGCAGCTTAGTGGCGGGCGTCTACGAGCAGTACTTC.

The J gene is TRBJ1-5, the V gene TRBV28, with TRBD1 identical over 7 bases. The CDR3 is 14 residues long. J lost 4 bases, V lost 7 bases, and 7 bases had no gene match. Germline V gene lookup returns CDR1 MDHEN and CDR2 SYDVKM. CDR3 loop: CASTRGLGNQPQHF. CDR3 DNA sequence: TGTGCCAGCACGAGGGGGCTCGGGAATCAGCCCCAGCATTTT.

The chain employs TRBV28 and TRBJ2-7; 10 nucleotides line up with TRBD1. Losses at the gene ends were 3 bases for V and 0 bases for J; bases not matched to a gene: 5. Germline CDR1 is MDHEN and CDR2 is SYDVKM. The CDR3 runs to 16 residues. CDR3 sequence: CASSFPGTGASYEQYF. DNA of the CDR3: TGTGCCAGCAGTTTTCCCGGGACAGGGGCCTCCTACGAGCAGTACTTC.

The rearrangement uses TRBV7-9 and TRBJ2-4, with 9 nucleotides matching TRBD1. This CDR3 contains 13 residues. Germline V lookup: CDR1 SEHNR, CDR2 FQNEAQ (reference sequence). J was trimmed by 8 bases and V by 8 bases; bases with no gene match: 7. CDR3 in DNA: TGTGCCAGCGGGACAGGGAATGGAGACATTCAGTACTTC. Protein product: CASGTGNGDIQYF.

The CDR3 nucleotides read TGTGCCAGCAGTTACGCGTTGAAGGGGGCCTACGAGCAGTACTTC. This codes for CASSYALKGAYEQYF. The chain links TRBV6-5 to TRBJ2-7; D is perhaps TRBD1 (6 bases). The CDR3 is 15 residues long. The germline V gene encodes CDR1 MNHEY and CDR2 SVGAGI. The ends were cut back, 2 bases at V and 2 bases at J, with 13 bases in the middle.

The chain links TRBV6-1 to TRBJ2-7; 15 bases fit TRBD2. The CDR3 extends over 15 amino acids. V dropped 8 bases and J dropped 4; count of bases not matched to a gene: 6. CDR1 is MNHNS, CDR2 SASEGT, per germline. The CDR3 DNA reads TGTGCCAGCCGGGGACTAGCGGGAGGCCATTACGAGCAGTACTTC. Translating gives CASRGLAGGHYEQYF.

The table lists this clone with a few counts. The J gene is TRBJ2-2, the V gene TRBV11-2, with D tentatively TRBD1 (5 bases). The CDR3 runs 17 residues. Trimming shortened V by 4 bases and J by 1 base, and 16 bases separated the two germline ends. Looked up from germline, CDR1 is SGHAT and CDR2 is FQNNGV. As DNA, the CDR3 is TGTGCCAGCAGCTCGCCGCTGGACACGGGGAACACCGGGGAGCTGTTTTTT. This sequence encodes CASSSPLDTGNTGELFF.

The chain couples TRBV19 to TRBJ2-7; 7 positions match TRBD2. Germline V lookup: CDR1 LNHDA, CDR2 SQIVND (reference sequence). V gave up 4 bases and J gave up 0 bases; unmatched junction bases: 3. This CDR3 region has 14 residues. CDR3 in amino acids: CASSSSGGSYEQYF. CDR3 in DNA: TGTGCCAGTAGTAGCTCGGGGGGCTCCTACGAGCAGTACTTC.

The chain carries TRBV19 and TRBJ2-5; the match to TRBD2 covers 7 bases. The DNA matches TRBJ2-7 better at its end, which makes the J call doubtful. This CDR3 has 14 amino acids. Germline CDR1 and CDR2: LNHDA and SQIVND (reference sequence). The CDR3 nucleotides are TGTGCCAGTAGTTTCGGACTAGGTAGCTACGAGCAGTACTTC. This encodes CASSFGLGSYEQYF.

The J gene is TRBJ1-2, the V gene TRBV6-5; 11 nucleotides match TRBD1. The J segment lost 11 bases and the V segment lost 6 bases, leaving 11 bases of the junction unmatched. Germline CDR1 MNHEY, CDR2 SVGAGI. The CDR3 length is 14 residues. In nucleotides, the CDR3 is TGTGCCAGCAGCCAAGATTGGACAGGGGGCCGGTACACCTTC. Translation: CASSQDWTGGRYTF.

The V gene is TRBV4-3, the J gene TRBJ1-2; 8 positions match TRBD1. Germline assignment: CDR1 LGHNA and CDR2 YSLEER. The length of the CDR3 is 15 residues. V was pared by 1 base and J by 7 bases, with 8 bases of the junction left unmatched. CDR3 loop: CASSQGVAGGFGYTF. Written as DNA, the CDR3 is TGCGCCAGCAGCCAAGGGGTCGCAGGGGGCTTTGGCTACACCTTC.

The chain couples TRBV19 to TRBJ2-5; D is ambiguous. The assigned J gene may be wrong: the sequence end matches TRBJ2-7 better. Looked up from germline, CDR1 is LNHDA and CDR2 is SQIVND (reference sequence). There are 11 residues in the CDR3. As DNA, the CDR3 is TGTGCCAGTAGTACCAGCGTCGAGCAGTACTTC. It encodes CASSTSVEQYF.

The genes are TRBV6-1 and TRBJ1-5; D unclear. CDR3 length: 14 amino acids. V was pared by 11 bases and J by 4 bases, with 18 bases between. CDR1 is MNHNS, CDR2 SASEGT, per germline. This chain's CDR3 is CAAKAGSSNQPQHF. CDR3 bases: TGTGCCGCCAAGGCCGGGTCCTCAAATCAGCCCCAGCATTTT.

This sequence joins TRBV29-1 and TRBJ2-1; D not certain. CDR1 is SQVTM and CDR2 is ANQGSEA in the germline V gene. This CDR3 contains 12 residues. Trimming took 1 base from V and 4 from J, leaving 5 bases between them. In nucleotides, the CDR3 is TGCAGCGTTGAAGTTAAATACAATGAGCAGTTCTTC. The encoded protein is CSVEVKYNEQFF.

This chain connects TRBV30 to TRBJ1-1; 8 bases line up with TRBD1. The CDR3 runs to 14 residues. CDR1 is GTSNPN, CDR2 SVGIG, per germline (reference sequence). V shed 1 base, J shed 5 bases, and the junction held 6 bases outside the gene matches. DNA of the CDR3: TGTGCCTGGAGTGCCGGACAGGGCTGGACTGAAGCTTTCTTT. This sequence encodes CAWSAGQGWTEAFF.

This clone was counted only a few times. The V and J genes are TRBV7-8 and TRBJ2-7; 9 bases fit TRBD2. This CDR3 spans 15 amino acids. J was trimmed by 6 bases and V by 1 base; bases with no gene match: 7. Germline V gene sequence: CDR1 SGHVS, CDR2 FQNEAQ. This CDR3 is CASSLGGSGRGEQYF. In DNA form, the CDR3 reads TGTGCCAGCAGCTTAGGTGGTAGCGGGAGAGGCGAGCAGTACTTC.

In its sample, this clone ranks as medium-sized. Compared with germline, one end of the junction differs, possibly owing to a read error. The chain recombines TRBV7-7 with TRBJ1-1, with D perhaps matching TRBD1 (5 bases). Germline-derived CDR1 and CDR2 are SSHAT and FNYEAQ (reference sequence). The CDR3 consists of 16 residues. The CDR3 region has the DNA TGTGCTAGCAGCCCCATACTACAGGAGCCGAACACTGAAGCTTTCTTT. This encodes CASSPILQEPNTEAFF.

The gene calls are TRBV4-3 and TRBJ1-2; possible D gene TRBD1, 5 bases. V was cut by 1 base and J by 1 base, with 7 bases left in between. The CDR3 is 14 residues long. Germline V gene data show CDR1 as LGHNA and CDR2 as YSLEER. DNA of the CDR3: TGCGCCAGCAGCCAAGCCGGGGGTAACTATGGCTACACCTTC. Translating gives CASSQAGGNYGYTF.

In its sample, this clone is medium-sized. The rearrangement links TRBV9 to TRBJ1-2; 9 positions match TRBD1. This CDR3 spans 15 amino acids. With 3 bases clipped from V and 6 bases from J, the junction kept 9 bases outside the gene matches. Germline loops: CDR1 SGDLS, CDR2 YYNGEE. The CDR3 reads CASSAWDRELDGYTF. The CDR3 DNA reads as TGTGCCAGCAGCGCCTGGGACAGGGAATTGGATGGCTACACCTTC.

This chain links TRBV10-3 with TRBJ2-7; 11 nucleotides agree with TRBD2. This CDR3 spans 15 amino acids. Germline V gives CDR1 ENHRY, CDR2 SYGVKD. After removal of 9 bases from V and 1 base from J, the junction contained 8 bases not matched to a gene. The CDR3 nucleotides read TGTGCCATTAGCGGGGGGGAAAACCCTTCCTACGAGCAGTACTTC. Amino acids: CAISGGENPSYEQYF.

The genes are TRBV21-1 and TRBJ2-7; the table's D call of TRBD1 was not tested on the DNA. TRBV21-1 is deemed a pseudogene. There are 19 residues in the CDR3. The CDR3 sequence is CASSKGWVLGQVNSYEQYF. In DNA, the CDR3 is TGTGCCAGCAGCAAAGGGTGGGTTCTTGGACAGGTGAACTCCTACGAGCAGTACTTC.